This paragraph reports one TCR beta chain. Its target is not known. The data belong to a study of cytotoxic CD8 clonotypes in ibrutinib-treated CLL. Study-wide context: The study included 11 relapsed/refractory and roughly 15 treatment-naive patients; 17 had IGHV unmutated disease. Partial responses numbered roughly 25 and complete responses 2; after a median about 74 months, roughly 14 stayed remitted and about twelve progressed. Study-wide findings and caveats: Under therapy, public clonotypes either contracted or stayed stable, and they were uncommon.

The sequencing depth, 1 in 200,000 to 1 in 1 million T cells, was the target. Clones were read by immunoSEQ multiplex PCR, and TCRdb kept only the in-frame ones, dropping some. The sample has approximately 320,000 clones, 67% seen once. This clonotype originated in a human donor with chronic lymphocytic leukemia. The sample consisted of PBMCs, taken after 36 months of ibrutinib treatment.

This chain's CDR3 is CASKLREVYEQYF. The CDR3 DNA follows: TGTGCCAGCAAACTGAGGGAGGTCTACGAGCAGTACTTC. The rearrangement links TRBV2 to TRBJ2-7, with D possibly being TRBD2 (6 bases). The ends were cut back, 7 bases at V and 3 bases at J, with 13 bases in the middle. Germline V gene data show CDR1 as SNHLY and CDR2 as FYNNEI. CDR3 size: 13 residues.